The rows below give T cell receptor beta chains drawn from one sample of a study of cytomegalovirus exposure and HLA in healthy donors. Using immunoSEQ multiplex PCR, the repertoire was profiled, and TCRdb retains in-frame clones only, with some absent. The sample shows fewer than 250,000 clones, and 0.75% to 1% sits with its ten largest clones. Material for sequencing was PBMCs. These receptors all come from a woman younger than 45 in good health and CMV-seropositive. Both conserved end residues are part of each CDR3. D genes are given only for firm matches.

V gene	J gene	D gene	CDR3 DNA	CDR3 protein
TRBV29-1	TRBJ2-7	TRBD1	TGCAGCGTTGGGACAGGGGGTAGCTACGAGCAGTACTTC	CSVGTGGSYEQYF
TRBV5-1	TRBJ2-5	TRBD2	TGCGCCAGCAGCTTAGGTCAACTAGCGGGAGATCAAGAGACCCAGTACTTC	CASSLGQLAGDQETQYF
TRBV28	TRBJ2-7	TRBD1	TGTGCCAGCAGTTCACCGGGACAGGGGGCTTACGAGCAGTACTTC	CASSSPGQGAYEQYF
TRBV11-2	TRBJ2-1	TRBD1	TGTGCCAGCAGCTTGGGCAGGGGGCCCCTATCCTACAATGAGCAGTTCTTC	CASSLGRGPLSYNEQFF
TRBV6-5	TRBJ1-1	NA	TGTGCCAGCAGTTGGACAGCCAACACTGAAGCTTTCTTT	CASSWTANTEAFF
TRBV9	TRBJ2-2	NA	TGTGCCAGCAGCGGGTCCGAGGGCGGGGAGCTGTTTTTT	CASSGSEGGELFF
TRBV25-1	TRBJ1-1	TRBD1	TGTGCCAGCAGTGAAGGACAGGGAGGAACTGAAGCTTTCTTT	CASSEGQGGTEAFF
TRBV19	TRBJ2-2	TRBD2	TGTGCCAGTAGTATTGGGACTAGTACCGGGGAGCTGTTTTTT	CASSIGTSTGELFF
TRBV5-4	TRBJ1-1	TRBD1	TGTGCCAGCAGCTTGGCCGGGACAGCGAACACTGAAGCTTTCTTT	CASSLAGTANTEAFF
TRBV4-3	TRBJ1-1	NA	TGCGCCAGCAGCCAGGACGACTATGAAGCTTTCTTT	CASSQDDYEAFF
TRBV11-2	TRBJ2-3	NA	TGTGCCAGCAGCTTAGATCTCGGGAATACGCAGTATTTT	CASSLDLGNTQYF
TRBV27	TRBJ1-2	NA	TGTGCCAGCAGTCCTCCCAGAGGGAACTATGGCTACACCTTC	CASSPPRGNYGYTF
TRBV7-2	TRBJ1-1	TRBD1	TGTGCCAGCAGCTGGGACAGTTGGTCTGAAGCTTTCTTT	CASSWDSWSEAFF